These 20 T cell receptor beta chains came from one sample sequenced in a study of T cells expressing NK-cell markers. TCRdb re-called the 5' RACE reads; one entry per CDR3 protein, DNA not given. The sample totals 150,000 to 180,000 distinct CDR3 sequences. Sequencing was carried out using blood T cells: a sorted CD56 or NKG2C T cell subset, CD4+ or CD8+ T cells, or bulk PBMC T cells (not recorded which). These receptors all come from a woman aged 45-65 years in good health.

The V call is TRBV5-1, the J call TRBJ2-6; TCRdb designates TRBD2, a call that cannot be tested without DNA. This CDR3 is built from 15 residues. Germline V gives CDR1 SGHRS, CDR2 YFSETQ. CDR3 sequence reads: CASSLAGAGPLVLTF.

The CDR3 loop reads CASRVSGYTGELFF. The chain combines TRBV13 with TRBJ2-2; TCRdb designates TRBD1, a call that cannot be tested without DNA. CDR1 is PRHDT, CDR2 FYEKMQ, per germline (reference sequence). The CDR3 runs to 14 residues.

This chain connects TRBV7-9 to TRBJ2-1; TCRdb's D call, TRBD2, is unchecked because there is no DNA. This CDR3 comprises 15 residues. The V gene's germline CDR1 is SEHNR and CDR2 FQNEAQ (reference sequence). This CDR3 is CASSLRPSGSDEQFF.

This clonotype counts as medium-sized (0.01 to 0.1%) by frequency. The CDR3 loop is CASSLMFWGQAFF. The rearrangement links TRBV7-3 to TRBJ1-1; absent DNA, TCRdb's TRBD1 call cannot be checked. There are 13 residues in the CDR3. Germline values: CDR1 SGHTA, CDR2 FQGTGA.

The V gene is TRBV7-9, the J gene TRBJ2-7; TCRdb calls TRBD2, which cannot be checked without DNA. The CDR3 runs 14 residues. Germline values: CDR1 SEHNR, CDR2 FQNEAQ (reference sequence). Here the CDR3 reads CASSPPGLAFEQYF.

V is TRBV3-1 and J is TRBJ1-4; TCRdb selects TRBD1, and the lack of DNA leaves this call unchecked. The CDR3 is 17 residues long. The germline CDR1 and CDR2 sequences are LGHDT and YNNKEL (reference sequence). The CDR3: CASSRGHGRPTNEKLFF.

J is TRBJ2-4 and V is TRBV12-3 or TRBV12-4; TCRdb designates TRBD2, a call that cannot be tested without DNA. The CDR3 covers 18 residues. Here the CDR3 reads CASSLPRGLAGVSSIQYF.

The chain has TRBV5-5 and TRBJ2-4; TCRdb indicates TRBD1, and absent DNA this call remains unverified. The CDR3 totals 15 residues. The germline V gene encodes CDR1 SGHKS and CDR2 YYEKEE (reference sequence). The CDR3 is CASSLEGTAKNIQYF.

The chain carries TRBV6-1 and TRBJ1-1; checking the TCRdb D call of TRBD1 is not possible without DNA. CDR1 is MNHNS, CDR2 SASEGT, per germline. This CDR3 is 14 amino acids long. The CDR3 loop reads CASSAQGAGAEAFF.

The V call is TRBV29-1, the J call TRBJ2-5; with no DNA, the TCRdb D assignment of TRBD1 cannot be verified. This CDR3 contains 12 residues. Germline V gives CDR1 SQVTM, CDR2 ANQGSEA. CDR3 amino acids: CSVQLGGETQYF. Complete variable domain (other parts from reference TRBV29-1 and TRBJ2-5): SAVISQKPSRDICQRGTSLTIQCQVDSQVTMMFWYRQQPGQSLTLIATANQGSEATYESGFVIDKFPISRPNLTFSTLTVSNMSPEDSSIYLCSVQLGGETQYFGPGTRLLVL.

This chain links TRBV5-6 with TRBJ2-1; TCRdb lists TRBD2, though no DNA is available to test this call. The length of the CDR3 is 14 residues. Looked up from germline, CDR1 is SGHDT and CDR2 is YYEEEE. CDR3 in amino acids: CASRDGTSVDEQFF.

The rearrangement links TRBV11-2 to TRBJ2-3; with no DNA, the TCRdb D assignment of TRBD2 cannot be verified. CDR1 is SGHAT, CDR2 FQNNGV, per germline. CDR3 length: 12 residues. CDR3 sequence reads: CASSLEGRDSYF.

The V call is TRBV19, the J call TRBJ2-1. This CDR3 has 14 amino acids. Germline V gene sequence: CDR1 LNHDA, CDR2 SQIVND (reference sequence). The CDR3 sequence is CASSIYGVNNEQFF.

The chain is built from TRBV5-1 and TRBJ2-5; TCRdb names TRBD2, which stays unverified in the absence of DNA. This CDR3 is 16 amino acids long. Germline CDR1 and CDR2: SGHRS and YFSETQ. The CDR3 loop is CASSEMGTRLQETQYF.

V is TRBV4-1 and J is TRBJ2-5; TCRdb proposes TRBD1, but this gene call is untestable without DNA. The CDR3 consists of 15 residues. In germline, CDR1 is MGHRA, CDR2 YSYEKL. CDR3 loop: CASSQGPGARETQYF.

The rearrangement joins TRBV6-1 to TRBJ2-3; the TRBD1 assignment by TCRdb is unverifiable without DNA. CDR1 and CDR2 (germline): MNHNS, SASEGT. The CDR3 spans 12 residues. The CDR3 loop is CASSLTPDTQYF.

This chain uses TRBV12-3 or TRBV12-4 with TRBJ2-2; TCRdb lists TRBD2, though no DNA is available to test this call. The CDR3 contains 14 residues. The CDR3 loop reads CATGLAGVVGELFF.

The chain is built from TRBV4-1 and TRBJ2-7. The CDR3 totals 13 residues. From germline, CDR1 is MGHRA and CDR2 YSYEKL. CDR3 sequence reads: CASSQLITYEQYF.

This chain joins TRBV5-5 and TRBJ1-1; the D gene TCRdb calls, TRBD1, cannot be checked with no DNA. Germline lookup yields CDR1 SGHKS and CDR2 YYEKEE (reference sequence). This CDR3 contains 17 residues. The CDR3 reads CASSIPGRTRWDPEAFF.

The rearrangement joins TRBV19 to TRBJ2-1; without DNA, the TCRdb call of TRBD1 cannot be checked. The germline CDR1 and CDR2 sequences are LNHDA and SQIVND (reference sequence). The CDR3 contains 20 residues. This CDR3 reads CASSIGQGQGDLAGLSEQFF.